This TCR beta chain was documented in a study of regulatory T cells in long-lasting Graves disease. The time point denotes: newly diagnosed GD, antithyroid drugs for less than 3 months. The TCR library was made from RNA that had been extracted from PBMCs in TRIzol. This clonotype was counted between two and nine times. Its antigen is undetermined. Study-level findings and limits: TRBV28, TRBJ1-2 and TRBJ2-5 were favored in persistent disease. Persistent-disease Graves' patients showed less TCR diversity than new cases.

Assembly of TCR beta libraries relied on iRepertoire HTBI primers together with Arm-PCR of CDR3 regions. TCRdb reprocessed the multiplex PCR reads with MiXCR, giving one entry per CDR3 protein. The profile shows about 460,000 distinct CDR3 sequences, approximately 14% of them singletons. Germline V gene lookup returns CDR1 KGHSH and CDR2 LQKENI. V lost 2 bases and J 3 bases, leaving 16 bases between the germline ends. The CDR3 runs to 16 residues. The sample was also linked to a second study, of T cells in Graves' hyperthyroidism and ophthalmopathy. This second study notes: Every diagnosis used clinical symptoms, serum thyroxine and TRAb, thyroid ultrasound and orbital computed tomography. An initial round of RT-PCR targeting the TCR CDR3 relied on the HTBI primer set.

The sequences come from peripheral blood mononuclear cells (PBMCs), collected at new diagnosis, from a patient treated with antithyroid drugs. The source is a woman between 50 and 59 years old with Graves disease. The chain carries TRBV18 and TRBJ1-1; D is ambiguous. The DNA of the CDR3 is TGTGCCAGCTCACCAAATTCACCTGAGTCGGACACTGAAGCTTTCTTT. Residues: CASSPNSPESDTEAFF.